Described below is a single TCR beta chain sequence and its context. The CDR3 is 15 amino acids. With V trimmed by 4 bases and J by 1 base, 6 bases remained unmatched. From germline, CDR1 is SGHDN and CDR2 FVKESK. Measured with immunoSEQ multiplex PCR; TCRdb has only the in-frame clones, and not every one. The sample has approximately 300,000 clones, approximately 86% seen once. Described treatment: 15 to 20 received Ad26.COV2.S at low or high dose, single or two shots; about five received placebo; per-sample allocation not given. After the first vaccine or placebo injection, samples were drawn on day 63. The source of the sample is a study of Ad26.COV2.S vaccination and SARS-CoV-2 variants.

The sample in question was peripheral blood, obtained in a trial of Ad26.COV2.S vaccine versus placebo. The receptor comes from a person aged 18-60 years who received the Ad26.COV2.S COVID-19 vaccine or a placebo. The rearrangement uses TRBV14 and TRBJ1-1; 7 nucleotides match TRBD1. In DNA, the CDR3 is TGTGCCAGCAGCCCGCAGGGACAGAAGAACACTGAAGCTTTCTTT. It is translated as CASSPQGQKNTEAFF.